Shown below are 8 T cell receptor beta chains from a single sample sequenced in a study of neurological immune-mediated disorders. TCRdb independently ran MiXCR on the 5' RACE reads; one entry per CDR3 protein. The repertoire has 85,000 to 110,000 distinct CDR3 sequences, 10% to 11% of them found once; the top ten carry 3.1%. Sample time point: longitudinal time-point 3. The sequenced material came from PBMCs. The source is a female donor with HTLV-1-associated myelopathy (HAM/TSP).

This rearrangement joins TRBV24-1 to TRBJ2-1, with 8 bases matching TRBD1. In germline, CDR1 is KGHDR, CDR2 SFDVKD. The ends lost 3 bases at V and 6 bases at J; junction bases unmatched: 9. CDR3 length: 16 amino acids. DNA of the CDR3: TGTGCCACCAGTGATCCGACAGGGGACGATTTCAATGAGCAGTTCTTC. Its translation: CATSDPTGDDFNEQFF.

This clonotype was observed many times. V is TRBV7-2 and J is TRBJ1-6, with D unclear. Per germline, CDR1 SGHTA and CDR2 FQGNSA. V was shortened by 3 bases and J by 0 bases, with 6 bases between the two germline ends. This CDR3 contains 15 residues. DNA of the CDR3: TGTGCCAGCAGCTTTCTGATCTCCTATAATTCACCCCTCCACTTT. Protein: CASSFLISYNSPLHF.

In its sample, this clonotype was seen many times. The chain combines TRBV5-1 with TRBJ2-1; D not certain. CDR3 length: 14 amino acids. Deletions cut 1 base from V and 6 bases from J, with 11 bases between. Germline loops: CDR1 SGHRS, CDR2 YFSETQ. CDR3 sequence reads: CASSLITVANEQFF. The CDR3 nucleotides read TGCGCCAGCAGCTTGATTACGGTAGCCAATGAGCAGTTCTTC.

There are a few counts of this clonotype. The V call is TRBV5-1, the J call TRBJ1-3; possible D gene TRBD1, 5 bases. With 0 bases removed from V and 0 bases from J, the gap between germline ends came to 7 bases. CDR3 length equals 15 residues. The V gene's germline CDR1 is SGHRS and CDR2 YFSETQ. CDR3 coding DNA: TGCGCCAGCAGCTTGGGACAGAACTCTGGAAACACCATATATTTT. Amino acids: CASSLGQNSGNTIYF. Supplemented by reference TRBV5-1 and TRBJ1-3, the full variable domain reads KAGVTQTPRYLIKTRGQQVTLSCSPISGHRSVSWYQQTPGQGLQFLFEYFSETQRNKGNFPGRFSGRQFSNSRSEMNVSTLELGDSALYLCASSLGQNSGNTIYFGEGSWLTVV.

CDR3 nucleotide sequence: TGTGCCAGCGGATTACAGGGACTCGACAATCTGACCCAGCATTTT. It translates to CASGLQGLDNLTQHF. The chain is built from TRBV2 and TRBJ1-5, with D possibly being TRBD1 (6 bases). From germline, CDR1 is SNHLY and CDR2 FYNNEI. Trimming shortened V by 8 bases and J by 11 bases, and 25 bases separated the two germline ends. The CDR3 length is 15 residues.

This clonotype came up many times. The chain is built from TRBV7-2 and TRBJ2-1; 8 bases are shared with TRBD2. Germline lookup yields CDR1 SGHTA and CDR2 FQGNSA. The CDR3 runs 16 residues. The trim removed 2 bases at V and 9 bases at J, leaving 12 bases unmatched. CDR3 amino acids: CASSLRGSGGPPEQFF. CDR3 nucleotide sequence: TGTGCCAGCAGCTTAAGGGGCTCGGGGGGGCCCCCTGAGCAGTTCTTC.

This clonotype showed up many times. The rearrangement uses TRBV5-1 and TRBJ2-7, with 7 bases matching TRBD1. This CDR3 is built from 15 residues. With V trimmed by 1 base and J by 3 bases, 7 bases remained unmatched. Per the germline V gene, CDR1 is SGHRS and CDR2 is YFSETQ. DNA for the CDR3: TGCGCCAGCAGCTTGTCCCAGGGACAGTACTACGAGCAGTACTTC. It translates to CASSLSQGQYYEQYF.

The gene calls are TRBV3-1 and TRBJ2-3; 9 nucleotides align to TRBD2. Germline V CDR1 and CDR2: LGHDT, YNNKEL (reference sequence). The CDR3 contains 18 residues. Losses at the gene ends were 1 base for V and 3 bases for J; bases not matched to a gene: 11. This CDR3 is CASSQVDLGLAGTDTQYF. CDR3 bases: TGTGCCAGCAGCCAAGTGGACCTTGGGCTAGCGGGGACAGATACGCAGTATTTT.